One sample yielded the 2 T cell receptor beta chains listed below, sequenced in a study of OX40 agonist ivuxolimab in advanced cancers. Assay used: immunoSEQ multiplex PCR; TCRdb lists only in-frame clones, some missing. The data show tens of thousands of clones, about 90% seen once. The sequenced sample was CD4+ or CD8+ T cells sorted from blood, obtained in a trial of the OX40 agonist ivuxolimab. The receptors derive from an adult with an advanced solid tumor such as melanoma, head and neck, liver or kidney cancer.

This chain uses TRBV27 with TRBJ2-1, with D unresolved. Germline loops: CDR1 MNHEY, CDR2 SMNVEV (reference sequence). The CDR3 extends over 17 amino acids. V was cut by 6 bases and J by 7 bases, with 25 bases left in between. The CDR3 region is CASSPVPRGDVENEQFF. In nucleotides, the CDR3 is TGTGCCAGCAGCCCGGTCCCCCGTGGGGATGTTGAAAATGAGCAGTTCTTC.

The V gene is TRBV7-9, the J gene TRBJ2-5; D is perhaps TRBD1 (5 bases). The CDR3 has 14 amino acids. The germline V gene encodes CDR1 SEHNR and CDR2 FQNEAQ (reference sequence). The ends were cut back, 4 bases at V and 2 bases at J, with 11 bases in the middle. CDR3 amino acids: CASSSHRQQETQYF. The DNA for the CDR3 is TGTGCCAGCAGCTCCCATCGACAGCAAGAGACCCAGTACTTC.